This T cell receptor beta chain was recovered during a study of T cell responses to AZD1222 COVID-19 vaccine. Study observations and caveats: The donors showed a predominance of white British ancestry and of females, with possible underestimation of clonal diversity.

The CDR3 consists of 14 residues. The V and J ends lost 11 bases and 6 bases, in that order; junction bases with no gene match: 15. CDR1 MDHEN and CDR2 SYDVKM come from the germline V gene. In the case of this clone: Its cognate antigen is unknown.

The data were produced by immunoSEQ multiplex PCR, yet TCRdb's version contains in-frame clones alone and is incomplete. The sample includes roughly 70,000 clones, roughly 82% of them seen just once. The chain uses TRBV28 and TRBJ1-2, with 7 positions matching TRBD1. The input for sequencing was peripheral blood, taken on day 0 of AZD1222 vaccination. The clonotype was recovered from an adult in good health. The CDR3 loop reads CAARGGQFVDGYTF. CDR3 bases: TGTGCCGCCAGGGGGGGACAGTTTGTGGATGGCTACACCTTC.